These 15 T cell receptor beta chains were sequenced from one sample in a study of T-cell memory formation after mild COVID-19. TCRdb itself ran the 5' RACE reads through MiXCR, one entry per CDR3 protein. The sample consists of approximately 490,000 distinct CDR3 sequences, roughly 21% of them appearing once. The specimen was PBMCs or a T cell subset sorted from them (not recorded which). These receptors were taken from an adult woman who had mild COVID-19 (a few samples of this study predate the infection). Cell type and time point are not known.

This clonotype was detected only a few times. V and J are TRBV15 and TRBJ2-3; D is ambiguous. The germline V gene encodes CDR1 LNHNV and CDR2 YYDKDF (reference sequence). Trimming removed 1 base at V and 3 bases at J, with 11 bases between. The CDR3 runs to 15 residues. The CDR3, as DNA: TGTGCCACCAGCAGAGGTGGTAGATCTACAGATACGCAGTATTTT. This codes for CATSRGGRSTDTQYF.

The chain combines TRBV6-5 with TRBJ2-3; TRBD2 agrees at 9 bases. Germline V CDR1 and CDR2: MNHEY, SVGAGI. The CDR3 sequence is 16 residues long. J was trimmed by 5 bases and V by 2 bases; bases with no gene match: 8. The CDR3 region is CASSYGRGGALDTQYF. CDR3 DNA: TGTGCCAGCAGTTACGGACGCGGGGGGGCTTTAGATACGCAGTATTTT.

Here the CDR3 reads CASSLAIGTTFNEQFF. In DNA, the CDR3 is TGTGCCAGCAGCTTAGCGATCGGGACTACCTTTAATGAGCAGTTCTTC. The chain joins TRBV7-2 to TRBJ2-1, with TRBD2 matching 7 bases. J gave up 7 bases and V 0 bases, and 9 bases lay outside the gene matches. The CDR3 sequence is 16 residues long. Germline-derived CDR1 and CDR2 are SGHTA and FQGNSA. Based on the CDR3 plus reference TRBV7-2 and TRBJ2-1, the full variable domain is GAGVSQSPSNKVTEKGKDVELRCDPISGHTALYWYRQSLGQGLEFLIYFQGNSAPDKSGLPSDRFSAERTGGSVSTLTIQRTQQEDSAVYLCASSLAIGTTFNEQFFGPGTRLTVL.

This clonotype was counted a few times. This sequence joins TRBV7-8 and TRBJ2-5; D is tentatively TRBD1 or TRBD2 (5 bases each). The CDR3 runs to 16 residues. Deletions cut 1 base from V and 3 bases from J, with 15 bases between. Germline loops: CDR1 SGHVS, CDR2 FQNEAQ. The CDR3 reads CASSLELLRGKETQYF. Here the CDR3 DNA reads TGTGCCAGCAGCTTAGAGCTCCTGAGGGGAAAAGAGACCCAGTACTTC.

The chain uses TRBV5-1 and TRBJ2-1; D may be TRBD2 (5 bases). V was pared by 1 base and J by 9 bases, with 17 bases between. The CDR3 has 15 residues. The germline gives CDR1 SGHRS, CDR2 YFSETQ. The CDR3 sequence is CASSLSSTRRVEQFF. The CDR3 bases are TGCGCCAGCAGCTTGTCGTCTACTAGACGGGTTGAGCAGTTCTTC.

This chain connects TRBV4-3 to TRBJ2-5; possibly TRBD2 for D (5 bases). Between the trimmed V and J ends, which lost 4 bases and 1 base, there was a span of 13 bases. Germline-derived CDR1 and CDR2 are LGHNA and YSLEER. This CDR3 spans 15 amino acids. CDR3 in amino acids: CASSPLGSLQETQYF. CDR3 coding DNA: TGCGCCAGCAGCCCCCTGGGGAGCCTCCAAGAGACCCAGTACTTC.

The chain couples TRBV29-1 to TRBJ1-1, with a weak D call TRBD1 (5 bases). Between the trimmed V and J ends, which lost 6 bases and 0 bases, there was a span of 11 bases. This CDR3 has 13 residues. Germline values: CDR1 SQVTM, CDR2 ANQGSEA. CDR3 nucleotide sequence: TGCAGCGTACGACAGCGCATGAACACTGAAGCTTTCTTT. Translating gives CSVRQRMNTEAFF.

This clonotype showed up many times. This chain connects TRBV5-1 to TRBJ2-1; TRBD2 matches 11 bases. From germline, CDR1 is SGHRS and CDR2 YFSETQ. The V and J ends lost 1 base and 0 bases, in that order; junction bases with no gene match: 0. The CDR3 runs to 16 residues. The CDR3 region is CASSLTSGSSYNEQFF. CDR3 sequence (DNA): TGCGCCAGCAGCTTGACTAGCGGGAGCTCCTACAATGAGCAGTTCTTC.

This clonotype was observed a few times. This rearrangement joins TRBV24-1 to TRBJ2-5, with 8 positions matching TRBD1. This CDR3 comprises 14 residues. Germline V gene sequence: CDR1 KGHDR, CDR2 SFDVKD. Trimming took 4 bases from V and 5 from J; bases not matched to a gene: 5. The DNA for the CDR3 is TGTGCCACCAGTGAGTCAGGGGGCGGGGAGACCCAGTACTTC. Encoded protein: CATSESGGGETQYF.

The rearrangement uses TRBV2 and TRBJ2-5, with TRBD2 matching 12 bases. J lost 2 bases, V lost 2 bases, and 9 bases had no gene match. The CDR3 length is 18 residues. Germline loops: CDR1 SNHLY, CDR2 FYNNEI. The CDR3 DNA is TGTGCCAGCAGTGAATGGTCTAGCGGGGGGGAAACTCAAGAGACCCAGTACTTC. Encoded protein: CASSEWSSGGETQETQYF.

The genes are TRBV6-5 and TRBJ2-5, with D unresolved. Germline values: CDR1 MNHEY, CDR2 SVGAGI. V lost 8 bases and J lost 2, with 12 bases in between. The CDR3 has 13 amino acids. The CDR3 loop reads CASATRVQETQYF. In DNA, the CDR3 is TGTGCCAGCGCTACGCGAGTTCAAGAGACCCAGTACTTC.

This clonotype appeared a few times. The rearrangement uses TRBV6-1 and TRBJ1-5; a weak D match, TRBD1 (5 bases). Germline V gene data show CDR1 as MNHNS and CDR2 as SASEGT. This CDR3 contains 15 residues. Trimming removed 1 base from V and 2 bases from J, with 9 bases in between. The CDR3 DNA is TGTGCCAGCAGTGAAGGAGGGGTAGGCAATCAGCCCCAGCATTTT. Amino acids: CASSEGGVGNQPQHF.

A few counts support this clonotype. The chain couples TRBV27 to TRBJ1-5; D gene ambiguous. The CDR3 extends over 12 amino acids. With 4 bases removed from V and 4 bases from J, the gap between germline ends came to 5 bases. Per germline, CDR1 MNHEY and CDR2 SMNVEV (reference sequence). The CDR3 sequence is CASSSRNQPQHF. For the CDR3, the DNA is TGTGCCAGCAGTTCCCGAAATCAGCCCCAGCATTTT.

This clonotype has only a few counts. The chain joins TRBV12-3 or TRBV12-4 to TRBJ1-1; D gene ambiguous. This CDR3 has 11 amino acids. V was trimmed by 7 bases and J by 13 bases, leaving 16 bases between them. CDR3 residues: CASNTFGRVFF. The DNA of the CDR3 is TGTGCCAGCAACACGTTTGGGAGGGTTTTCTTT.

The chain combines TRBV4-1 with TRBJ2-3; no definite D call. Germline V lookup: CDR1 MGHRA, CDR2 YSYEKL. Trimming removed 4 bases from V and 4 bases from J, with 15 bases in between. The CDR3 extends over 15 amino acids. CDR3 in DNA: TGCGCCAGCAGCCCAGACCCGGGTAGAGCAGATACGCAGTATTTT. It translates to CASSPDPGRADTQYF.